The 11 T cell receptor beta chains in this list originate from one sample, sequenced in a study of shared clonotypes between healthy human individuals. CD45RO negativity and positive selection for CCR7 defined naive CD8 cells, a population that excluded terminally differentiated effector memory CD45RA+ cells. The assay was immunoSEQ multiplex PCR, and TCRdb's table has in-frame clones only and misses some. The sample holds approximately 740,000 clones, about 91% seen once. Sequenced: naive CD8+ T cells sorted from blood. Receptors originate from a man aged 25-40 years in good health.

The V call is TRBV7-6, the J call TRBJ2-1; 10 nucleotides align to TRBD2. Germline V gene lookup returns CDR1 SGHVS and CDR2 FNYEAQ. The CDR3 covers 15 residues. V shed 5 bases, J shed 7 bases, and the junction held 8 bases outside the gene matches. In DNA form, the CDR3 reads TGTGCCAGCAGCGTTAGCGGGAGGACACAGAATGAGCAGTTCTTC. Translated: CASSVSGRTQNEQFF.

This chain uses TRBV4-3 with TRBJ2-1; 13 bases align to TRBD2. Germline CDR1 reads LGHNA; CDR2 reads YSLEER. J was trimmed by 4 bases and V by 3 bases; bases with no gene match: 6. CDR3 length: 17 residues. The CDR3 reads CASSHSRLAGGYNEQFF. CDR3 in DNA: TGCGCCAGCAGCCATAGTCGACTAGCGGGGGGATACAATGAGCAGTTCTTC.

V gene TRBV10-3 combines with J gene TRBJ1-5; no clear D gene. This CDR3 has 13 residues. V lost 0 bases, J lost 12 bases, and 12 bases lay in between. Germline CDR1 and CDR2: ENHRY and SYGVKD. CDR3 nucleotides: TGTGCCATCAGTGAGTCAGGTGTGTCGAGCCAGCATTTT. This sequence encodes CAISESGVSSQHF.

V and J are TRBV27 and TRBJ2-3; TRBD1 aligns across 10 bases. The CDR3 covers 15 residues. The J segment lost 1 base and the V segment lost 5 bases, leaving 3 bases of the junction unmatched. The V gene's germline CDR1 is MNHEY and CDR2 SMNVEV (reference sequence). The CDR3 protein is CASSKTGGGTDTQYF. The CDR3 DNA sequence: TGTGCCAGCAGTAAGACAGGGGGCGGCACAGATACGCAGTATTTT.

The chain combines TRBV28 with TRBJ1-1; D remains unclear. CDR1 is MDHEN and CDR2 is SYDVKM in the germline V gene. CDR3 length: 14 amino acids. Trimming cost V 7 bases and J 0 bases, with 12 bases left between them. The CDR3 reads CASTIMGLNTEAFF. As DNA, the CDR3 is TGTGCCAGCACTATAATGGGTTTGAACACTGAAGCTTTCTTT.

The chain recombines TRBV5-1 with TRBJ2-7, with D unclear. This CDR3 spans 13 amino acids. CDR1 is SGHRS, CDR2 YFSETQ, per germline. The germline V and J ends were trimmed by 1 base and 3 bases, with 8 bases remaining between them. The CDR3 nucleotides are TGCGCCAGCAGCTTGAAGACTGACTACGAGCAGTACTTC. This codes for CASSLKTDYEQYF. The full variable domain, with the rest looked up from reference TRBV5-1 and TRBJ2-7, is KAGVTQTPRYLIKTRGQQVTLSCSPISGHRSVSWYQQTPGQGLQFLFEYFSETQRNKGNFPGRFSGRQFSNSRSEMNVSTLELGDSALYLCASSLKTDYEQYFGPGTRLTVT.

The rearrangement links TRBV7-9 to TRBJ2-7, with TRBD2 matching over 14 bases. V lost 5 bases, J lost 4 bases, and 7 bases stayed unmatched. CDR3 size: 16 residues. Germline V gene sequence: CDR1 SEHNR, CDR2 FQNEAQ (reference sequence). CDR3 protein: CASSTRLAGGIYEQYF. The CDR3 DNA reads TGTGCCAGCAGCACTAGACTAGCGGGAGGGATATACGAGCAGTACTTC.

The chain carries TRBV7-9 and TRBJ2-1; D possibly uses TRBD1 or TRBD2 (5 bases each). The CDR3 totals 17 residues. V was cut by 1 base and J by 0 bases, with 13 bases left in between. Per the germline V gene, CDR1 is SEHNR and CDR2 is FQNEAQ (reference sequence). The CDR3 region is CASSLVGGTSSYNEQFF. CDR3 nucleotides: TGTGCCAGCAGCTTAGTTGGTGGGACCAGCTCCTACAATGAGCAGTTCTTC.

The rearrangement links TRBV11-2 to TRBJ2-7; D uncertain. V dropped 7 bases and J dropped 2 bases, with 9 bases sitting between them. Germline V gene sequence: CDR1 SGHAT, CDR2 FQNNGV. This CDR3 is built from 12 residues. The CDR3 nucleotides are TGTGCCAGCAAGGGTTTGGCCTACGAGCAGTACTTC. Translation gives CASKGLAYEQYF. Filled out from reference TRBV11-2 and TRBJ2-7, the complete variable domain reads EAGVAQSPRYKIIEKRQSVAFWCNPISGHATLYWYQQILGQGPKLLIQFQNNGVVDDSQLPKDRFSAERLKGVDSTLKIQPAKLEDSAVYLCASKGLAYEQYFGPGTRLTVT.

This chain joins TRBV28 and TRBJ2-7, with TRBD1 matching over 10 bases. Germline loops: CDR1 MDHEN, CDR2 SYDVKM. CDR3 size: 13 residues. V was clipped by 7 bases and J by 4 bases; unmatched bases: 4. The CDR3 region is CASTDRGMYEQYF. DNA of the CDR3: TGTGCCAGCACGGACAGGGGGATGTACGAGCAGTACTTC.

The rearrangement links TRBV29-1 to TRBJ2-3; 9 positions match TRBD2. V shed 5 bases, J shed 3 bases, and the junction held 3 bases outside the gene matches. Germline-derived CDR1 and CDR2 are SQVTM and ANQGSEA. The CDR3 loop spans 13 amino acids. CDR3 in amino acids: CSVYLAGTDTQYF. CDR3 nucleotide sequence: TGCAGCGTTTACCTAGCGGGGACAGATACGCAGTATTTT.